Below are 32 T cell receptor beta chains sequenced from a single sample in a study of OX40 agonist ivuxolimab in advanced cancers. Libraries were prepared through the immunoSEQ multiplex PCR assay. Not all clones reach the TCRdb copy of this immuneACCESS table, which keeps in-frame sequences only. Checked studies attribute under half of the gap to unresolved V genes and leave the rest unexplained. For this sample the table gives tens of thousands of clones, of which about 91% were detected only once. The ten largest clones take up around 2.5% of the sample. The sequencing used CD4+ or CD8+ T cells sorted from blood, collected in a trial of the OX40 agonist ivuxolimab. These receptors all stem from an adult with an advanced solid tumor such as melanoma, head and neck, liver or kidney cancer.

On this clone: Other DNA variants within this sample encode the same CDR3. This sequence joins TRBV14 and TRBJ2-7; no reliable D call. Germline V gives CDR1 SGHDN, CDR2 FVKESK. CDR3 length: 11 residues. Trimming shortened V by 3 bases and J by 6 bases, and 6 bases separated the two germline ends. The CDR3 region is CASSQWGEQYF. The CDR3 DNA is TGTGCCAGCAGCCAGTGGGGCGAGCAGTACTTC.

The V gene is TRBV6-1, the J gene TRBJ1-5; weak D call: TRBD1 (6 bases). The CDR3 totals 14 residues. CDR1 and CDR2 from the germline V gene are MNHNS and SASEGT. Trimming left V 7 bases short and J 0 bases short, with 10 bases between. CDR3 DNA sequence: TGTGCCAGCACAGGGGCCTATAGCAATCAGCCCCAGCATTTT. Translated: CASTGAYSNQPQHF.

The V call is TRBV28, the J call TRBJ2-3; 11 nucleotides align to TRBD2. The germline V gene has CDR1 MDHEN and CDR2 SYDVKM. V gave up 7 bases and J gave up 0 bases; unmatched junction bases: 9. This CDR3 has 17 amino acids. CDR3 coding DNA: TGTGCCAGCAAGACTAGCGGGAATACCCCTAGCACAGATACGCAGTATTTT. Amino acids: CASKTSGNTPSTDTQYF.

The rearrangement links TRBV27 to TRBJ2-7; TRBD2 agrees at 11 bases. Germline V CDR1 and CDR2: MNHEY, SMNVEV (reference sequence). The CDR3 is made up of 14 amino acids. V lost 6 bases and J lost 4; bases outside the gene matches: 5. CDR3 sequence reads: CASSGTSGRYEQYF. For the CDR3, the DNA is TGTGCCAGCAGCGGGACTAGCGGCCGATACGAGCAGTACTTC.

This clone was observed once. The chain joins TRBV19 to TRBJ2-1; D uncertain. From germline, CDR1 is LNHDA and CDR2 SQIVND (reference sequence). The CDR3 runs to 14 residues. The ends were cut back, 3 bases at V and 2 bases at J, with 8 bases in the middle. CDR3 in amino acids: CASSMLFPYNEQFF. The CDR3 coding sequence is TGTGCCAGTAGTATGCTGTTCCCCTACAATGAGCAGTTCTTC.

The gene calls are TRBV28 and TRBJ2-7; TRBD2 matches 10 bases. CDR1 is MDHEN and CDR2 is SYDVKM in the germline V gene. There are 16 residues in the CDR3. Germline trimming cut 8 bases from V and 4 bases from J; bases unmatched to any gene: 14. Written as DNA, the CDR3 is TGTGCCAGCGGATTGGGAACTAGCGGGACGACATACGAGCAGTACTTC. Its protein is CASGLGTSGTTYEQYF.

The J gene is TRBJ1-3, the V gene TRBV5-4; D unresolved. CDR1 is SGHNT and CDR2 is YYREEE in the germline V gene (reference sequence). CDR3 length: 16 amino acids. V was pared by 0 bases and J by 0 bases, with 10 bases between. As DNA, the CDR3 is TGTGCCAGCAGCTTGGCCGGCAGCGGCTCTGGAAACACCATATATTTT. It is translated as CASSLAGSGSGNTIYF.

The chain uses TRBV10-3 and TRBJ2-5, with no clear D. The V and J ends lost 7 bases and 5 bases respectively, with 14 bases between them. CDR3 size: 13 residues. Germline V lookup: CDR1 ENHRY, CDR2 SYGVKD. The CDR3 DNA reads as TGTGCCATCACTCCGGACCCCGGGGAGACCCAGTACTTC. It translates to CAITPDPGETQYF.

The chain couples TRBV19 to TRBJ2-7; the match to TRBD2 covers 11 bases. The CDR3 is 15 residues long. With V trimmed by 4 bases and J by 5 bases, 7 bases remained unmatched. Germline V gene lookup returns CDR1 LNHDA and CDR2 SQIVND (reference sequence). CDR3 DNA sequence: TGTGCCAGTAGTAGTACTAGCGGGAGTCGCGACGAGCAGTACTTC. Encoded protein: CASSSTSGSRDEQYF.

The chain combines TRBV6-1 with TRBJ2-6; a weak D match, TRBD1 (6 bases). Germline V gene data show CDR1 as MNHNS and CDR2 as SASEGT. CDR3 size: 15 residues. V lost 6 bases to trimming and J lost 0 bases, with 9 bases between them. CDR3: CASRGANSGANVLTF. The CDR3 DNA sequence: TGTGCCAGCAGGGGGGCAAACTCTGGGGCCAACGTCCTGACTTTC.

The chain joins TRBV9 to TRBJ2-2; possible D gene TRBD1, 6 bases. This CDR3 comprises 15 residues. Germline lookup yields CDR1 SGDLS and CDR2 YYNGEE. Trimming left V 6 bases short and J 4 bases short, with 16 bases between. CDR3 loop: CASNAGTHSTGELFF. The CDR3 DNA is TGTGCCAGCAACGCCGGGACACATTCCACCGGGGAGCTGTTTTTT.

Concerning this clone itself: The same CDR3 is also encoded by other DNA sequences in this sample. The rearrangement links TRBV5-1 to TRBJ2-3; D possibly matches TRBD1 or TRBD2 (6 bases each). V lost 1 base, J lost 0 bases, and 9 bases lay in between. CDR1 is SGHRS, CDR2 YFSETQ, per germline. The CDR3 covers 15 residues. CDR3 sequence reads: CASSLWGASTDTQYF. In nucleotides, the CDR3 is TGCGCCAGCAGCTTGTGGGGGGCTAGCACAGATACGCAGTATTTT.

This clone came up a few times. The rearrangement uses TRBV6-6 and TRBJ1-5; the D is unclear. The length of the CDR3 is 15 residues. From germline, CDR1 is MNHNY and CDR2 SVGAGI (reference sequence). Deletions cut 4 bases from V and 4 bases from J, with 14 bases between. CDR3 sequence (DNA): TGTGCCAGCAGTTGGCCAGGTGGGAATAATCAGCCCCAGCATTTT. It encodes CASSWPGGNNQPQHF.

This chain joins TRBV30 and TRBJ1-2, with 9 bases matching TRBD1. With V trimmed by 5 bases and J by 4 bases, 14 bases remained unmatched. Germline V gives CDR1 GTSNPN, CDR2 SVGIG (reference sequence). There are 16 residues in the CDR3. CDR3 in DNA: TGTGCCTGGGAGGGACAGGGAAAAGAGGCGCTCTATGGCTACACCTTC. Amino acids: CAWEGQGKEALYGYTF. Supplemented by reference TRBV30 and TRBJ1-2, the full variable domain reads SQTIHQWPATLVQPVGSPLSLECTVEGTSNPNLYWYRQAAGRGLQLLFYSVGIGQISSEVPQNLSASRPQDRQFILSSKKLLLSDSGFYLCAWEGQGKEALYGYTFGSGTRLTVV.

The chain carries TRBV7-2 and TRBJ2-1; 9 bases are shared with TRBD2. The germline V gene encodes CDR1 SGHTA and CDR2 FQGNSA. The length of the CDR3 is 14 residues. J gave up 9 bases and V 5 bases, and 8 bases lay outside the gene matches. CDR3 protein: CASSPKREVVEQFF. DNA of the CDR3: TGTGCCAGCAGCCCCAAGCGGGAGGTAGTTGAGCAGTTCTTC.

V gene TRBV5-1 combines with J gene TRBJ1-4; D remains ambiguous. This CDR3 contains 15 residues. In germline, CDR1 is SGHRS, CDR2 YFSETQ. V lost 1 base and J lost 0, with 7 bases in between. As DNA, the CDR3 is TGCGCCAGCAGCTTGACAGAGGCAACTAATGAAAAACTGTTTTTT. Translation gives CASSLTEATNEKLFF.

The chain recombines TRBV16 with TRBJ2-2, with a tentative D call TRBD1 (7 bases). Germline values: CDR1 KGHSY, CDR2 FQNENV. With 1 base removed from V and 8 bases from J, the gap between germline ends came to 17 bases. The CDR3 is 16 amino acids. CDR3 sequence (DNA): TGTGCCAGCAGCCAATTCGGAGGGGGCAGTCAAGGGGAGCTGTTTTTT. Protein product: CASSQFGGGSQGELFF.

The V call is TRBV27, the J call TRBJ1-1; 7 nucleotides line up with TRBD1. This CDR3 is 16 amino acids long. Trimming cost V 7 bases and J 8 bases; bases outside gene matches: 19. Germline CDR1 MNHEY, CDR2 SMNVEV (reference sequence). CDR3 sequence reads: CASKGAGALGGAEAFF. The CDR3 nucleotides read TGTGCCAGCAAGGGGGCAGGAGCCTTAGGAGGAGCGGAAGCTTTCTTT.

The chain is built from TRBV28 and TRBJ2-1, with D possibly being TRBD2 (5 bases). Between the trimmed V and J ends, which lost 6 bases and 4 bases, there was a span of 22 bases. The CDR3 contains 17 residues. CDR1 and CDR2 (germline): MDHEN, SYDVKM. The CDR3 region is CASSFPPQRRLYNEQFF. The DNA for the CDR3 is TGTGCCAGCAGCTTCCCCCCCCAGCGGAGACTTTACAATGAGCAGTTCTTC.

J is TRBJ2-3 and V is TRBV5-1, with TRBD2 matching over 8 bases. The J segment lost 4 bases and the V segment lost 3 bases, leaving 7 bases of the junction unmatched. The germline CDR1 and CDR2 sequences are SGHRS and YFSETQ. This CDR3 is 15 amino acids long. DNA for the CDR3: TGCGCCAGCAGCTCCTCCGGGACTAGGGCAGATACGCAGTATTTT. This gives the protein CASSSSGTRADTQYF. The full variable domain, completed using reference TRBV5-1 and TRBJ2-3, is KAGVTQTPRYLIKTRGQQVTLSCSPISGHRSVSWYQQTPGQGLQFLFEYFSETQRNKGNFPGRFSGRQFSNSRSEMNVSTLELGDSALYLCASSSSGTRADTQYFGPGTRLTVL.

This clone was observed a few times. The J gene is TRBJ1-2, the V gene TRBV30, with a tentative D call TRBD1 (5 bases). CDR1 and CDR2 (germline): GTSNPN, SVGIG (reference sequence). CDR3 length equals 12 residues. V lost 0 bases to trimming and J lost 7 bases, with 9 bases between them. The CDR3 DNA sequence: TGTGCCTGGAGTGTAGTTGGGGCTGGCTACACCTTC. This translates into CAWSVVGAGYTF.

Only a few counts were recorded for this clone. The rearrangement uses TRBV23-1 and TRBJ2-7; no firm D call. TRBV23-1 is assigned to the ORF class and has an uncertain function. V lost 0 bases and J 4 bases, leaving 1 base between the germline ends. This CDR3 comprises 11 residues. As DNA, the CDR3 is TGCGCCAGCAGTCAATCGTACGAGCAGTACTTC. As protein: CASSQSYEQYF.

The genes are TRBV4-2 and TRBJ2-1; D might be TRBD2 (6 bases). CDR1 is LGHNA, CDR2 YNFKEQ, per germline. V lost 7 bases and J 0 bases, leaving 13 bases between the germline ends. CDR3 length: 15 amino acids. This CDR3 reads CASKGAAGSYNEQFF. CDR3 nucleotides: TGTGCCAGCAAGGGAGCAGCGGGCTCCTACAATGAGCAGTTCTTC.

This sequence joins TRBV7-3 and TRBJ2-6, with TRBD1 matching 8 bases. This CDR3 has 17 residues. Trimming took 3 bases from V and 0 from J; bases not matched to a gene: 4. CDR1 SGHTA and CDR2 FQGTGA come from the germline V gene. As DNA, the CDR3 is TGTGCCAGCAGCTTGACAGGGGTTCGCTCTGGGGCCAACGTCCTGACTTTC. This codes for CASSLTGVRSGANVLTF. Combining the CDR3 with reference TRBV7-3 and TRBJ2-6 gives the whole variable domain GAGVSQTPSNKVTEKGKYVELRCDPISGHTALYWYRQSLGQGPEFLIYFQGTGAADDSGLPNDRFFAVRPEGSVSTLKIQRTERGDSAVYLCASSLTGVRSGANVLTFGAGSRLTVL.

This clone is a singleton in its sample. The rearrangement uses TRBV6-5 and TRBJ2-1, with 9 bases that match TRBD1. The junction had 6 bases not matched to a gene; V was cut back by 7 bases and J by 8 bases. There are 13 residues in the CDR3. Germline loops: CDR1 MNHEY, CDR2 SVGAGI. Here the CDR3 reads CASTPTGGHEQFF. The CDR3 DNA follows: TGTGCCAGCACTCCAACAGGGGGCCATGAGCAGTTCTTC.

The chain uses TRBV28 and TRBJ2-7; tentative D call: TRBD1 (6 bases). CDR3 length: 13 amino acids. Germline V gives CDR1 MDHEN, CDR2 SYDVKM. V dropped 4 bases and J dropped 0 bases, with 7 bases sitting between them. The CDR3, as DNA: TGTGCCAGCAGTTCAGGGGTCTCCTACGAGCAGTACTTC. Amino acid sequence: CASSSGVSYEQYF. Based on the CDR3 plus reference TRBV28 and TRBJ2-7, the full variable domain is DVKVTQSSRYLVKRTGEKVFLECVQDMDHENMFWYRQDPGLGLRLIYFSYDVKMKEKGDIPEGYSVSREKKERFSLILESASTNQTSMYLCASSSGVSYEQYFGPGTRLTVT.

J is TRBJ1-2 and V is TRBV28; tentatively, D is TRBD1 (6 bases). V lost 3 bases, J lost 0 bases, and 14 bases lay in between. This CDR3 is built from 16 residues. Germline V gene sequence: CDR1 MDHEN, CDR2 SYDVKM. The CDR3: CASSFSGANTNYGYTF. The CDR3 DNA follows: TGTGCCAGCAGTTTCTCAGGGGCGAATACTAACTATGGCTACACCTTC.

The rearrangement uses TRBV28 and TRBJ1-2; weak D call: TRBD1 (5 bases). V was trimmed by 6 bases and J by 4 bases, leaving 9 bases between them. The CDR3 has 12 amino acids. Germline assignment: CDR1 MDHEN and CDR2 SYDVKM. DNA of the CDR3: TGTGCCAGCAGGACAGTATCCTATGGCTACACCTTC. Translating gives CASRTVSYGYTF.

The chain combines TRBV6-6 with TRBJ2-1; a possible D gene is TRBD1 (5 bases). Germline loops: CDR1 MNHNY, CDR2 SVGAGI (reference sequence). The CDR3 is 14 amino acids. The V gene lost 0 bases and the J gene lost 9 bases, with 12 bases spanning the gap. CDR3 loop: CASSYSSGAFEQFF. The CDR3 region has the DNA TGTGCCAGCAGTTACTCGTCTGGGGCGTTTGAGCAGTTCTTC.

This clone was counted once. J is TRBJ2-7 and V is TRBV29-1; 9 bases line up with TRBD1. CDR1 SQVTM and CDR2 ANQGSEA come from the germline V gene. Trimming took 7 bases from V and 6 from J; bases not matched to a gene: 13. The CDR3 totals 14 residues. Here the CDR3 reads CSATRQGVASEQYF. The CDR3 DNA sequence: TGCAGCGCAACACGACAGGGGGTCGCGAGCGAGCAGTACTTC.

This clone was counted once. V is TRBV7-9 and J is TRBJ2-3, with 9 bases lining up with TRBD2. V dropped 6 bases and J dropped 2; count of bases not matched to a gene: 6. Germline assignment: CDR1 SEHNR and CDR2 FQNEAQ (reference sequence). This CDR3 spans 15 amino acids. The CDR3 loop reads CASRPGLATTDTQYF. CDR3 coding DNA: TGTGCCAGCAGACCCGGACTAGCGACCACAGATACGCAGTATTTT.

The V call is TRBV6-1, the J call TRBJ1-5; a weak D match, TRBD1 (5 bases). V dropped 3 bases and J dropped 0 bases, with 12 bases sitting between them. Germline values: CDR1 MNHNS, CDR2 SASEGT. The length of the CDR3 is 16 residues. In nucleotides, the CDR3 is TGTGCCAGCAGTGAGGAAGCGAGGGGTAGCAATCAGCCCCAGCATTTT. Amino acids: CASSEEARGSNQPQHF.